These 9 T cell receptor beta chains were sequenced from one sample in a study of control samples from healthy donors and cancer patients. This table comes from immunoSEQ multiplex PCR, and its TCRdb copy is limited to in-frame clones, with some not included. The sample holds approximately 150,000 clones, roughly 94% seen once. Sequences were obtained from PBMCs. All receptors derive from a man aged 55 to 70 with colorectal cancer.

V and J are TRBV14 and TRBJ1-4; D is unclear. Trimming left V 1 base short and J 4 bases short, with 10 bases between. The CDR3 is 15 residues long. The germline V gene has CDR1 SGHDN and CDR2 FVKESK. CDR3 nucleotide sequence: TGTGCCAGCAGCCAAGGAGGAATCCTTAATGAAAAACTGTTTTTT. The encoded protein is CASSQGGILNEKLFF.

The genes are TRBV7-2 and TRBJ2-5; 9 nucleotides agree with TRBD2. Germline values: CDR1 SGHTA, CDR2 FQGNSA. Unmatched junction bases numbered 4, after V lost 2 bases and J lost 0 bases. This CDR3 has 16 residues. CDR3 nucleotide sequence: TGTGCCAGCAGCTTAAGGCCTAGCGGGAACCAAGAGACCCAGTACTTC. As protein: CASSLRPSGNQETQYF. The whole variable domain, filled in from reference TRBV7-2 and TRBJ2-5, reads GAGVSQSPSNKVTEKGKDVELRCDPISGHTALYWYRQSLGQGLEFLIYFQGNSAPDKSGLPSDRFSAERTGGSVSTLTIQRTQQEDSAVYLCASSLRPSGNQETQYFGPGTRLLVL.

With regard to this clone: Other DNA variants within this sample encode the same CDR3. The V gene is TRBV19, the J gene TRBJ1-5, with D maybe TRBD1 (5 bases). Trimming removed 9 bases from V and 4 bases from J, with 13 bases in between. Germline loops: CDR1 LNHDA, CDR2 SQIVND (reference sequence). The CDR3 runs to 13 residues. CDR3 protein: CASGGFGNQPQHF. The CDR3 DNA is TGTGCCAGCGGGGGGTTTGGTAATCAGCCCCAGCATTTT.

This chain uses TRBV6-4 with TRBJ1-1; TRBD1 is a possible D gene (5 bases). Germline-derived CDR1 and CDR2 are MRHNA and SNTAGT. This CDR3 has 14 amino acids. Trimming left V 2 bases short and J 4 bases short, with 11 bases between. CDR3 in DNA: TGTGCCAGCAGTGACAGGGGAATGAGCACTGAAGCTTTCTTT. Translating gives CASSDRGMSTEAFF.

This clone showed up just once. The J gene is TRBJ1-1, the V gene TRBV29-1; possibly TRBD1 for D (5 bases). CDR3 size: 13 residues. Between the trimmed V and J ends, which lost 4 bases and 2 bases, there was a span of 11 bases. Germline assignment: CDR1 SQVTM and CDR2 ANQGSEA. As DNA, the CDR3 is TGCAGCGTTGCGGGGCAGTTTAACACTGAAGCTTTCTTT. Encoded protein: CSVAGQFNTEAFF.

The chain carries TRBV19 and TRBJ2-7; 10 bases match TRBD2. The ends lost 5 bases at V and 6 bases at J; junction bases unmatched: 4. The CDR3 extends over 13 amino acids. Germline V gives CDR1 LNHDA, CDR2 SQIVND (reference sequence). The CDR3 nucleotides are TGTGCCAGTAGTGGGACTAGCGCTAGCGAGCAGTACTTC. It specifies CASSGTSASEQYF.

J is TRBJ2-7 and V is TRBV6-2 or TRBV6-3; D is possibly TRBD2 (6 bases). Per the germline V gene, CDR1 is MNHEY and CDR2 is SVGEGT. V was shortened by 6 bases and J by 6 bases, with 12 bases between the two germline ends. This CDR3 has 12 amino acids. As DNA, the CDR3 is TGTGCCAGCAGCGTACTGGGAGGCGAGCAGTACTTC. Its protein product is CASSVLGGEQYF.

The chain uses TRBV7-9 and TRBJ2-3; 10 positions agree with TRBD2. There are 19 residues in the CDR3. V was clipped by 0 bases and J by 6 bases; unmatched bases: 15. Germline V CDR1 and CDR2: SEHNR, FQNEAQ (reference sequence). DNA for the CDR3: TGTGCCAGCAGCTTAGCGCAAAGACTAGCGGGTCCGCCTCCGGATACGCAGTATTTT. This encodes CASSLAQRLAGPPPDTQYF.

The chain is built from TRBV18 and TRBJ2-3; 14 bases map to TRBD2. From germline, CDR1 is KGHSH and CDR2 LQKENI. This CDR3 has 16 amino acids. V dropped 4 bases and J dropped 3; count of bases not matched to a gene: 3. The CDR3 coding sequence is TGTGCCAGCTCACGGGGGACTAGCGGGGGAACAGATACGCAGTATTTT. It translates to CASSRGTSGGTDTQYF.